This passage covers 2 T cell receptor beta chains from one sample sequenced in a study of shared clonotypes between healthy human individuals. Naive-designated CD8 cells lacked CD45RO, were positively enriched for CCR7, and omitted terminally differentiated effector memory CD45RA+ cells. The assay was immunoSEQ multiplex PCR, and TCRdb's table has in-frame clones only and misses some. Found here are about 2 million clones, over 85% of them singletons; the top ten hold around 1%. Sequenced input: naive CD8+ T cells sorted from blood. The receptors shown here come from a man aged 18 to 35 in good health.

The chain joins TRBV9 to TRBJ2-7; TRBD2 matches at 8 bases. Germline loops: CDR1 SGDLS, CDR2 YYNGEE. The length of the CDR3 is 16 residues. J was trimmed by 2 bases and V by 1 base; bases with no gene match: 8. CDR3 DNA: TGTGCCAGCAGCGTAACTGAAGCGGGAGTCCCCTACGAGCAGTACTTC. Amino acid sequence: CASSVTEAGVPYEQYF.

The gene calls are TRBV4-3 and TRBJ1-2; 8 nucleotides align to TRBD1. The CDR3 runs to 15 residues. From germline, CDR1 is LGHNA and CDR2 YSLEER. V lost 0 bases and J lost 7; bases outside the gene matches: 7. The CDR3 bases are TGCGCCAGCAGCCAAGATGCTCAGGGGGCAGGTGGCTACACCTTC. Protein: CASSQDAQGAGGYTF.